A selection of T cell receptor beta chains follows, all from one sample in a study of blood T cell repertoires in COVID-19. Measured with immunoSEQ multiplex PCR; TCRdb has only the in-frame clones, and not every one. The data contain hundreds of thousands of clones, about 90% of them singletons. Sample: PBMCs or T cells enriched from blood (not recorded which). These receptors were collected from a woman between 35 and 50 years old with acute COVID-19. Both conserved end residues are part of each CDR3. A D gene is named only where the DNA matches it firmly. Size is stated for part of the rows, as once, few or many counts, or as a class when the clone is expanded.

D gene: TRBD1; V gene: TRBV11-2; clone size: NA; J gene: TRBJ1-1; CDR3 protein: CASSLVRGVTEAFF; CDR3 DNA: TGTGCCAGCAGCTTAGTCAGGGGGGTCACTGAAGCTTTCTTT
D gene: NA; V gene: TRBV19; clone size: NA; J gene: TRBJ1-2; CDR3 protein: CASNTGNSGYTF; CDR3 DNA: TGTGCCAGTAACACAGGGAATAGTGGCTACACCTTC
D gene: TRBD2; V gene: TRBV3-1/TRBV3-2; clone size: NA; J gene: TRBJ2-7; CDR3 protein: CASSQDTPSGNEQYF; CDR3 DNA: TGTGCCAGCAGCCAAGATACGCCTAGCGGGAATGAGCAGTACTTC
D gene: NA; V gene: TRBV2; clone size: NA; J gene: TRBJ1-5; CDR3 protein: CASSDTAGVSQPQHF; CDR3 DNA: TGTGCCAGCAGTGATACGGCAGGGGTTAGTCAGCCCCAGCATTTT
D gene: TRBD1; V gene: TRBV5-8; clone size: NA; J gene: TRBJ2-2; CDR3 protein: CASSLSRGYTGELFF; CDR3 DNA: TGTGCCAGCAGCTTGAGCAGGGGGTACACCGGGGAGCTGTTTTTT
D gene: NA; V gene: TRBV19; clone size: NA; J gene: TRBJ2-3; CDR3 protein: CASTLELGGPDTQYF; CDR3 DNA: TGTGCCAGTACCCTTGAGTTGGGGGGGCCAGATACGCAGTATTTT
D gene: TRBD1; V gene: TRBV30; clone size: NA; J gene: TRBJ2-7; CDR3 protein: CAWMIRTGTYEQYF; CDR3 DNA: TGTGCCTGGATGATAAGGACAGGGACCTACGAGCAGTACTTC
D gene: TRBD1; V gene: TRBV5-4; clone size: NA; J gene: TRBJ1-1; CDR3 protein: CASSRQGDITEAFF; CDR3 DNA: TGTGCCAGCAGCAGGCAGGGGGATATCACTGAAGCTTTCTTT
D gene: NA; V gene: TRBV6-5; clone size: NA; J gene: TRBJ2-4; CDR3 protein: CASRRPGERDIQYF; CDR3 DNA: TGTGCCAGCAGGAGACCCGGGGAGCGGGACATTCAGTACTTC
D gene: TRBD2; V gene: TRBV6-5; clone size: NA; J gene: TRBJ2-7; CDR3 protein: CASKRLAESYEQYF; CDR3 DNA: TGTGCCAGCAAGAGACTAGCGGAATCCTACGAGCAGTACTTC
D gene: TRBD1; V gene: TRBV18; clone size: NA; J gene: TRBJ1-2; CDR3 protein: CASSERQGEGYTF; CDR3 DNA: TGTGCCAGCTCAGAAAGACAGGGGGAAGGCTACACCTTC
D gene: TRBD2; V gene: TRBV5-4; clone size: NA; J gene: TRBJ2-7; CDR3 protein: CASSFELAGVDRYEQYF; CDR3 DNA: TGTGCCAGCAGCTTTGAACTAGCGGGAGTGGATAGATACGAGCAGTACTTC
D gene: TRBD2; V gene: TRBV5-4; clone size: NA; J gene: TRBJ2-2; CDR3 protein: CASSRAGEKTGELFF; CDR3 DNA: TGTGCCAGCAGCAGAGCGGGAGAGAAAACCGGGGAGCTGTTTTTT
D gene: TRBD2; V gene: TRBV5-1; clone size: few; J gene: TRBJ2-5; CDR3 protein: CASSLAPSGINQETQYF; CDR3 DNA: TGCGCCAGCAGCTTGGCCCCTAGCGGGATTAACCAAGAGACCCAGTACTTC
D gene: NA; V gene: TRBV19; clone size: NA; J gene: TRBJ1-6; CDR3 protein: CASSIGEGYNSPLHF; CDR3 DNA: TGTGCCAGTAGTATTGGGGAGGGGTACAATTCACCCCTCCACTTT
D gene: TRBD2; V gene: TRBV28; clone size: NA; J gene: TRBJ2-7; CDR3 protein: CASSLGLAVTGYEQYF; CDR3 DNA: TGTGCCAGCAGTTTAGGACTAGCGGTGACGGGCTACGAGCAGTACTTC
D gene: TRBD1; V gene: TRBV3-1/TRBV3-2; clone size: NA; J gene: TRBJ2-5; CDR3 protein: CASSQDVTGGSETQYF; CDR3 DNA: TGTGCCAGCAGCCAAGATGTTACAGGGGGATCAGAGACCCAGTACTTC
D gene: NA; V gene: TRBV9; clone size: NA; J gene: TRBJ2-6; CDR3 protein: CASSDHRDFSGANVLTF; CDR3 DNA: TGTGCCAGCAGCGACCACAGGGATTTCTCTGGGGCCAACGTCCTGACTTTC
D gene: NA; V gene: TRBV9; clone size: few; J gene: TRBJ2-1; CDR3 protein: CASSVEGLGAGDFNEQFF; CDR3 DNA: TGTGCCAGCAGCGTAGAAGGCTTAGGGGCAGGGGATTTCAATGAGCAGTTCTTC
D gene: NA; V gene: TRBV12-5; clone size: NA; J gene: TRBJ2-7; CDR3 protein: CASGLELQGFQYF; CDR3 DNA: TGTGCTAGTGGTTTGGAACTTCAGGGTTTTCAGTACTTC
D gene: TRBD1; V gene: TRBV2; clone size: NA; J gene: TRBJ2-1; CDR3 protein: CASSELGGVTYNEQFF; CDR3 DNA: TGTGCCAGCAGTGAATTAGGGGGCGTCACCTACAATGAGCAGTTCTTC
D gene: TRBD1; V gene: TRBV11-1; clone size: once; J gene: TRBJ2-7; CDR3 protein: CASSHGQGGYEQYF; CDR3 DNA: TGTGCCAGCAGCCATGGACAGGGGGGTTACGAGCAGTACTTC
D gene: TRBD2; V gene: TRBV3-1/TRBV3-2; clone size: NA; J gene: TRBJ2-1; CDR3 protein: CASSQLLAVYNEQFF; CDR3 DNA: TGTGCCAGCAGCCAACTCCTAGCGGTCTACAATGAGCAGTTCTTC
D gene: TRBD2; V gene: TRBV5-1; clone size: NA; J gene: TRBJ2-1; CDR3 protein: CASSWIPISGRTYNEQFF; CDR3 DNA: TGCGCCAGCAGCTGGATCCCCATTAGCGGGAGGACCTACAATGAGCAGTTCTTC
D gene: NA; V gene: TRBV5-1; clone size: NA; J gene: TRBJ1-2; CDR3 protein: CASSRDTNYGYTF; CDR3 DNA: TGCGCCAGCAGCCGGGATACTAACTATGGCTACACCTTC
D gene: TRBD2; V gene: TRBV27; clone size: NA; J gene: TRBJ2-3; CDR3 protein: CASSLVAGGSYTQYF; CDR3 DNA: TGTGCCAGCAGTTTAGTAGCGGGTGGTTCATATACGCAGTATTTT
D gene: NA; V gene: TRBV6-2/TRBV6-3; clone size: NA; J gene: TRBJ1-1; CDR3 protein: CASSYQIRVNTEAFF; CDR3 DNA: TGTGCCAGCAGTTACCAAATCAGGGTGAACACTGAAGCTTTCTTT
D gene: TRBD1; V gene: TRBV6-5; clone size: NA; J gene: TRBJ2-7; CDR3 protein: CASRQGANREQYF; CDR3 DNA: TGTGCCAGCAGACAGGGGGCGAATCGCGAGCAGTACTTC
D gene: TRBD1; V gene: TRBV25-1; clone size: NA; J gene: TRBJ2-1; CDR3 protein: CASSVRDSLYNEQFF; CDR3 DNA: TGTGCCAGCAGTGTCCGGGACAGCCTTTACAATGAGCAGTTCTTC
D gene: NA; V gene: TRBV27; clone size: NA; J gene: TRBJ1-2; CDR3 protein: CASRHRDSNYGYTF; CDR3 DNA: TGTGCCAGCAGACACCGGGACTCTAACTATGGCTACACCTTC
D gene: NA; V gene: TRBV24-1; clone size: NA; J gene: TRBJ2-5; CDR3 protein: CATSDPRGFGETQYF; CDR3 DNA: TGTGCCACCAGTGACCCTAGGGGGTTTGGAGAGACCCAGTACTTC
D gene: TRBD1; V gene: TRBV19; clone size: NA; J gene: TRBJ1-3; CDR3 protein: CASTTGGFGNTIYF; CDR3 DNA: TGTGCCTCAACCACAGGGGGCTTCGGAAACACCATATATTTT
D gene: TRBD2; V gene: TRBV29-1; clone size: NA; J gene: TRBJ2-7; CDR3 protein: CSVELAGGAYEQYF; CDR3 DNA: TGCAGCGTTGAACTAGCGGGAGGGGCCTACGAGCAGTACTTC
D gene: NA; V gene: TRBV3-1/TRBV3-2; clone size: NA; J gene: TRBJ1-3; CDR3 protein: CASSQYYGSGNTIYF; CDR3 DNA: TGTGCCAGCAGCCAATACTACGGATCTGGAAACACCATATATTTT